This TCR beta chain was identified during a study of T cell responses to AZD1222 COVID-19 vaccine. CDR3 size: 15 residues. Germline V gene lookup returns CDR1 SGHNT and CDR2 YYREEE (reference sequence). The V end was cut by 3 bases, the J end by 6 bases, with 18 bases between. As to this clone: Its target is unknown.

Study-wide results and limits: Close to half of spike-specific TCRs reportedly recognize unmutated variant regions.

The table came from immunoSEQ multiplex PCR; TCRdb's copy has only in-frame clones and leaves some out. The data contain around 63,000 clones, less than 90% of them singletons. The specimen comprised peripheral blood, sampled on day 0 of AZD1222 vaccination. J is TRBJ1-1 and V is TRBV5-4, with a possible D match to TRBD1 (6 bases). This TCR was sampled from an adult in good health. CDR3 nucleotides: TGTGCCAGCAGCTACAGGGCTTTGTTTAGCTCTGAAGCTTTCTTT. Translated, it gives CASSYRALFSSEAFF.